This is a list of T cell receptor beta chains from one sample in a study of T-cell reconstitution after alpha-beta-depleted transplantation in children. TCRdb re-derived calls from the PCR reads in MiXCR, one entry per CDR3 protein. The table includes around 300,000 distinct CDR3 sequences, around 10% detected once. Material: peripheral blood, obtained 180 days after TCRalphabeta/CD19-depleted stem cell transplant. These receptors were collected from a male patient between 2 and 15 years old who had a stem cell transplant for chronic granulomatous disease, so the T cells may come from the graft donor. Both conserved end residues are part of each CDR3. The order of the fields is V gene, D gene, clone size, J gene, CDR3 protein, CDR3 DNA. A D gene is named only where the DNA matches it firmly. Some rows have no size entry. The others give once, few or many, or a class for an expanded clone.

V gene: TRBV6-5; D gene: TRBD2; clone size: many; J gene: TRBJ2-5; CDR3 protein: CASSYLVGLAGGEGETQYF; CDR3 DNA: TGTGCCAGCAGTTACTTGGTCGGACTAGCGGGAGGGGAAGGGGAGACCCAGTACTTC
V gene: TRBV13; D gene: TRBD2; clone size: many; J gene: TRBJ2-1; CDR3 protein: CASSLKYGRADEQFF; CDR3 DNA: TGTGCCAGCAGCTTAAAATACGGGAGGGCTGATGAGCAGTTCTTC
V gene: TRBV18; D gene: NA; clone size: many; J gene: TRBJ1-1; CDR3 protein: CASSKDPSNTEAFF; CDR3 DNA: TGTGCCAGCTCAAAAGACCCGTCGAACACTGAAGCTTTCTTT
V gene: TRBV12-3/TRBV12-4; D gene: TRBD1; clone size: many; J gene: TRBJ2-4; CDR3 protein: CASSPRADRKNIQYF; CDR3 DNA: TGTGCCAGCAGTCCTAGAGCGGACAGGAAAAACATTCAGTACTTC
V gene: TRBV4-1; D gene: NA; clone size: many; J gene: TRBJ2-2; CDR3 protein: CASRLRDTGELFF; CDR3 DNA: TGCGCCAGCAGACTCAGGGACACCGGGGAGCTGTTTTTT
V gene: TRBV20-1; D gene: NA; clone size: many; J gene: TRBJ2-3; CDR3 protein: CSARVSRFPDTQYF; CDR3 DNA: TGCAGTGCTAGAGTCTCTAGGTTCCCAGATACGCAGTATTTT
V gene: TRBV20-1; D gene: NA; clone size: many; J gene: TRBJ2-6; CDR3 protein: CSARAGALNSGANVLTF; CDR3 DNA: TGCAGTGCTAGAGCAGGCGCACTCAACTCTGGGGCCAACGTCCTGACTTTC
V gene: TRBV29-1; D gene: TRBD2; clone size: many; J gene: TRBJ2-7; CDR3 protein: CAISGSYEQYF; CDR3 DNA: TGCGCCATTAGCGGGAGTTACGAGCAGTACTTC
V gene: TRBV12-3/TRBV12-4; D gene: NA; clone size: many; J gene: TRBJ2-7; CDR3 protein: CASSLRDKGSYEQYF; CDR3 DNA: TGTGCCAGCAGTCTAAGGGACAAGGGCTCCTACGAGCAGTACTTC
V gene: TRBV29-1; D gene: NA; clone size: many; J gene: TRBJ2-3; CDR3 protein: CSVDKGLGTDTQYF; CDR3 DNA: TGCAGCGTTGATAAGGGGCTGGGGACAGATACGCAGTATTTT
V gene: TRBV28; D gene: NA; clone size: many; J gene: TRBJ2-6; CDR3 protein: CASRYSGANVLTF; CDR3 DNA: TGTGCCAGCAGGTACTCTGGGGCCAACGTCCTGACTTTC
V gene: TRBV12-3/TRBV12-4; D gene: NA; clone size: many; J gene: TRBJ2-1; CDR3 protein: CASSQDFPYNEQFF; CDR3 DNA: TGTGCCAGCAGTCAGGACTTCCCCTACAATGAGCAGTTCTTC
V gene: TRBV20-1; D gene: NA; clone size: many; J gene: TRBJ2-4; CDR3 protein: CSATGLGNIQYF; CDR3 DNA: TGCAGTGCCACGGGACTGGGAAACATTCAGTACTTC
V gene: TRBV18; D gene: NA; clone size: many; J gene: TRBJ2-3; CDR3 protein: CASSPGPADTQYF; CDR3 DNA: TGTGCCAGCTCACCCGGGCCAGCAGATACGCAGTATTTT
V gene: TRBV7-2; D gene: NA; clone size: many; J gene: TRBJ2-5; CDR3 protein: CASSLWGETQYF; CDR3 DNA: TGTGCCAGCAGCTTGTGGGGGGAGACCCAGTACTTC
V gene: TRBV20-1; D gene: NA; clone size: many; J gene: TRBJ2-1; CDR3 protein: CSARNRALSRWEQFF; CDR3 DNA: TGCAGTGCTAGAAACCGGGCGTTATCTAGGTGGGAGCAGTTCTTC
V gene: TRBV20-1; D gene: NA; clone size: many; J gene: TRBJ2-7; CDR3 protein: CSARGGIGGYEQYF; CDR3 DNA: TGCAGTGCCAGGGGGGGAATAGGGGGGTACGAGCAGTACTTC
V gene: TRBV12-3/TRBV12-4; D gene: NA; clone size: many; J gene: TRBJ2-5; CDR3 protein: CASSLYGGEETQYF; CDR3 DNA: TGTGCCAGCAGTTTGTACGGGGGCGAAGAGACCCAGTACTTC
V gene: TRBV12-3/TRBV12-4; D gene: TRBD1; clone size: NA; J gene: TRBJ1-2; CDR3 protein: CASRLQGASYGSTF; CDR3 DNA: TGTGCCAGCAGGCTACAGGGGGCTAGTTATGGCTCCACCTTC
V gene: TRBV29-1; D gene: TRBD2; clone size: many; J gene: TRBJ2-3; CDR3 protein: CSVTSGSTDTQYF; CDR3 DNA: TGCAGCGTAACTAGCGGGAGCACAGATACGCAGTATTTT
V gene: TRBV20-1; D gene: NA; clone size: many; J gene: TRBJ2-3; CDR3 protein: CSARDSRSSTDTQYF; CDR3 DNA: TGCAGTGCTAGAGATTCCCGTAGTAGCACAGATACGCAGTATTTT
V gene: TRBV3-1; D gene: NA; clone size: many; J gene: TRBJ1-2; CDR3 protein: CASSGYGYTF; CDR3 DNA: TGTGCCAGCAGTGGCTATGGCTACACCTTC
V gene: TRBV3-1; D gene: TRBD2; clone size: medium-sized; J gene: TRBJ2-3; CDR3 protein: CASSGLAGVRSDTQYF; CDR3 DNA: TGTGCCAGCTCGGGACTAGCGGGAGTGAGGTCAGATACGCAGTATTTT
V gene: TRBV4-3; D gene: TRBD1; clone size: many; J gene: TRBJ1-1; CDR3 protein: CASSQDSPGQGAWDTEAFF; CDR3 DNA: TGCGCCAGCAGCCAAGATTCACCGGGACAGGGTGCGTGGGACACTGAAGCTTTCTTT